The 10 T cell receptor beta chains below come from one sample, sequenced in a study of blood T cell repertoires in COVID-19. Repertoires were generated with immunoSEQ multiplex PCR, while TCRdb's copy carries only in-frame clones and drops some. The sample yields just under 90,000 clones, 88% seen once. The sequenced sample consisted of peripheral blood. These receptors all stem from a man aged 60 to 69 with acute or convalescent COVID-19.

The chain joins TRBV10-3 to TRBJ1-1, with a tentative D call TRBD1 (5 bases). V lost 2 bases, J lost 7 bases, and 11 bases lay in between. The CDR3 runs to 13 residues. Per germline, CDR1 ENHRY and CDR2 SYGVKD. DNA for the CDR3: TGTGCCATCAGTGAGACTATAGACAGTGAAGCTTTCTTT. Translating gives CAISETIDSEAFF.

The chain has TRBV2 and TRBJ2-3, with 8 nucleotides matching TRBD2. V was clipped by 1 base and J by 8 bases; unmatched bases: 14. The germline V gene encodes CDR1 SNHLY and CDR2 FYNNEI. The CDR3 is 17 residues long. CDR3 sequence reads: CASSEGVSGRAGGTQYF. The CDR3 region has the DNA TGTGCCAGCAGTGAAGGGGTGTCCGGGAGGGCCGGGGGTACGCAGTATTTT.

The V gene is TRBV5-4, the J gene TRBJ2-5; D is perhaps TRBD2 (6 bases). Per the germline V gene, CDR1 is SGHNT and CDR2 is YYREEE (reference sequence). The CDR3 contains 13 residues. V lost 5 bases, J lost 1 base, and 9 bases lay in between. The CDR3 here is CASRTGVQETQYF. The CDR3 DNA reads TGTGCCAGCAGAACGGGGGTCCAAGAGACCCAGTACTTC.

This chain connects TRBV5-1 to TRBJ2-1; 10 bases agree with TRBD2. CDR1 SGHRS and CDR2 YFSETQ come from the germline V gene. This CDR3 region has 16 residues. V lost 4 bases, J lost 9 bases, and 13 bases stayed unmatched. Written as DNA, the CDR3 is TGCGCCAGCAGCCATGGGCTAGCGGGAGTTACAAGTGAGCAGTTCTTC. This gives the protein CASSHGLAGVTSEQFF.

The chain combines TRBV5-1 with TRBJ2-6; D may be TRBD1 (5 bases). The V end was cut by 0 bases, the J end by 0 bases, with 10 bases between. The CDR3 runs to 17 residues. Germline V gives CDR1 SGHRS, CDR2 YFSETQ. The CDR3 spells CASSLGLDISGANVLTF. CDR3 nucleotides: TGCGCCAGCAGCTTGGGGTTGGACATCTCTGGGGCCAACGTCCTGACTTTC.

The V call is TRBV24-1, the J call TRBJ2-1; 7 positions agree with TRBD2. The germline V gene has CDR1 KGHDR and CDR2 SFDVKD. Losses at the gene ends were 3 bases for V and 4 bases for J; bases not matched to a gene: 8. This CDR3 is built from 16 residues. CDR3 DNA: TGTGCCACCAGTGATCCCGTGGCGGGAGTGTACAATGAGCAGTTCTTC. The encoded protein is CATSDPVAGVYNEQFF.

V gene TRBV7-9 combines with J gene TRBJ2-2; D call uncertain. The CDR3 runs to 12 residues. V was shortened by 6 bases and J by 5 bases, with 7 bases between the two germline ends. CDR1 is SEHNR, CDR2 FQNEAQ, per germline (reference sequence). DNA for the CDR3: TGTGCCAGCAGTACGGAGACCGGGGAGCTGTTTTTT. Protein product: CASSTETGELFF. Supplemented by reference TRBV7-9 and TRBJ2-2, the full variable domain reads DTGVSQNPRHKITKRGQNVTFRCDPISEHNRLYWYRQTLGQGPEFLTYFQNEAQLEKSRLLSDRFSAERPKGSFSTLEIQRTEQGDSAMYLCASSTETGELFFGEGSRLTVL.

V gene TRBV29-1 combines with J gene TRBJ1-4; D perhaps matches TRBD1 (6 bases). The CDR3 runs 15 residues. The V and J ends lost 6 bases and 8 bases respectively, with 22 bases between them. Germline V lookup: CDR1 SQVTM, CDR2 ANQGSEA. The CDR3 DNA sequence: TGCAGCGTCTCATATACGGGGGGCGCTGAGGAAAAACTGTTTTTT. Protein product: CSVSYTGGAEEKLFF.

The CDR3 protein is CASSQLLDIQETQYF. Written as DNA, the CDR3 is TGTGCCAGCAGCCAGTTACTAGACATCCAAGAGACCCAGTACTTC. The chain joins TRBV14 to TRBJ2-5; TRBD2 is a possible D gene (5 bases). V shed 3 bases and J shed 1 base, with 12 bases lying between them. The CDR3 extends over 15 amino acids. Germline CDR1 SGHDN, CDR2 FVKESK.

The rearrangement joins TRBV7-3 to TRBJ2-7; TRBD1 aligns across 10 bases. With V trimmed by 5 bases and J by 6 bases, 10 bases remained unmatched. Germline V gene data show CDR1 as SGHTA and CDR2 as FQGTGA. The CDR3 has 15 amino acids. The CDR3 coding sequence is TGTGCCAGCAGCCCAACCGGGACAGGGGTTGGCGAGCAGTACTTC. It encodes CASSPTGTGVGEQYF.